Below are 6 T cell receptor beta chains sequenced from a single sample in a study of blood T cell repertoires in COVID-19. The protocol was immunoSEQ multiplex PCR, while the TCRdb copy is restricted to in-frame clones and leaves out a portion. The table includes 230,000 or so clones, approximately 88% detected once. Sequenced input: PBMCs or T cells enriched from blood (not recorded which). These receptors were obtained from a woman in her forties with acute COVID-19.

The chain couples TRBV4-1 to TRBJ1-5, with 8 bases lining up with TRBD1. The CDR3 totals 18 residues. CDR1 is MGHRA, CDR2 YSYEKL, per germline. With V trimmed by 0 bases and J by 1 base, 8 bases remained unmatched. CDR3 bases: TGCGCCAGCAGCCAAGACGGCAGGGGGCTTTTCAGCAATCAGCCCCAGCATTTT. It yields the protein CASSQDGRGLFSNQPQHF.

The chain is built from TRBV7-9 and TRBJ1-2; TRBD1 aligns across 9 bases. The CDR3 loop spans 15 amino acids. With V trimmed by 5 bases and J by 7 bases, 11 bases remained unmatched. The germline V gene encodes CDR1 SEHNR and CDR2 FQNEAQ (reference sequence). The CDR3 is CASSPTTGQGIGYTF. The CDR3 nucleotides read TGTGCCAGCAGCCCCACCACGGGACAGGGTATTGGCTACACCTTC.

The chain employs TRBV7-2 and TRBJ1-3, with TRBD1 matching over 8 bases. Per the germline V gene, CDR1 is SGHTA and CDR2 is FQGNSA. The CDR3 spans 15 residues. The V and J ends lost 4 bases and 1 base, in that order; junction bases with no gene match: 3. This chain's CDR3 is CASSSTGGSGNTIYF. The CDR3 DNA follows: TGTGCCAGCAGCTCCACAGGGGGTTCTGGAAACACCATATATTTT.

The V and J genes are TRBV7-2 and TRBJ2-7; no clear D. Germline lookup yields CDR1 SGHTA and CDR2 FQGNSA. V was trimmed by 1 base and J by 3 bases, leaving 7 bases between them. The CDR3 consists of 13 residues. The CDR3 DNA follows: TGTGCCAGCAGCTTAGTGGGCCGCTACGAGCAGTACTTC. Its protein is CASSLVGRYEQYF.

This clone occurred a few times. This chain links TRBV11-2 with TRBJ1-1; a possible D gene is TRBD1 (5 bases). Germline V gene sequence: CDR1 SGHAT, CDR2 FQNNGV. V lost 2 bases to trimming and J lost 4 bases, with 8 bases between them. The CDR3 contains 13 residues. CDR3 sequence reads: CASSLQGFTEAFF. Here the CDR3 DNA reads TGTGCCAGCAGCTTACAGGGTTTCACTGAAGCTTTCTTT.

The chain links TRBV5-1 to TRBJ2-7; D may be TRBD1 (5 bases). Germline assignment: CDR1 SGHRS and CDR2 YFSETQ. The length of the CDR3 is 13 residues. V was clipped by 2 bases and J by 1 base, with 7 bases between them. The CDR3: CASSLQVSYEQYF. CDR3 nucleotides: TGCGCCAGCAGCTTACAGGTTTCCTACGAGCAGTACTTC.